This T cell receptor (beta chain) was identified in a study of vaccination and CD4 T cells after COVID-19. Overall study: Blood was drawn a median roughly 79 days post second dose, range 14 to 241.

Treatment described: approximately 10-day PBMC culture with coronavirus spike peptide pools or control peptides (ViraFEST assay). Isolation of CD4+ T cells by negative selection took place after nine to eleven days of culture. CDR1 GTSNPN and CDR2 SVGIG come from the germline V gene (reference sequence). CDR3 length: 13 residues. V gave up 2 bases and J gave up 7 bases, with 14 bases separating them. About this clonotype: Its cognate antigen is unknown.

The Oncomine TCR Beta short-read assay was what sequenced the DNA obtained from cultured CD4+ T cells. TCRdb re-called the PCR reads with MiXCR, one entry per CDR3 protein. The table lists some 16,000 distinct CDR3 sequences, about 40% of them singletons. V is TRBV30 and J is TRBJ1-1; D is unclear. The sequence was obtained from a human donor who had recovered from COVID-19. The sample consisted of CD4+ T cells from blood, cultured in vitro. In DNA, the CDR3 is TGTGCCTGGAGTCGCCGGGTCGGCAGTGAAGCTTTCTTT. Its protein product is CAWSRRVGSEAFF.